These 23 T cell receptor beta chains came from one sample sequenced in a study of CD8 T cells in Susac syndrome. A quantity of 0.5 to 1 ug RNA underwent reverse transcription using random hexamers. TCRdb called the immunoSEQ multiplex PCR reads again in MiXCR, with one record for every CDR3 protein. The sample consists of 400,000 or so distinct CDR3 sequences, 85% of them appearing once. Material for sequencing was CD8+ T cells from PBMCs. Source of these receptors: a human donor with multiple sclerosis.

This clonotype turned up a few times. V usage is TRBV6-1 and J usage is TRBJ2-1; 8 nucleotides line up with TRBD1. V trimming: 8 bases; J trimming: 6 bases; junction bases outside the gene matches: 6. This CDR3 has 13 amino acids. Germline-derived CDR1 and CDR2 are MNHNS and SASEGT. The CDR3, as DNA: TGTGCCAGCGGAACAGGGGGAATCAATGAGCAGTTCTTC. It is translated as CASGTGGINEQFF.

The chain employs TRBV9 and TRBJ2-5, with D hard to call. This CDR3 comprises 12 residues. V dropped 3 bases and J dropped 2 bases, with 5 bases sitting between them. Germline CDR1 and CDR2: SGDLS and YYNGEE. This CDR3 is CASSAAQETQYF. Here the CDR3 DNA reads TGTGCCAGCAGCGCGGCTCAAGAGACCCAGTACTTC.

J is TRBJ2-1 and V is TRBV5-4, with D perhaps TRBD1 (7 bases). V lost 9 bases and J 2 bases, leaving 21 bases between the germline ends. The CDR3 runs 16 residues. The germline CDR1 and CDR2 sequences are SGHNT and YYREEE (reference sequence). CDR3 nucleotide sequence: TGTGCCACCCGATCGGAGGGACAGACCCCCTACAATGAGCAGTTCTTC. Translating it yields CATRSEGQTPYNEQFF.

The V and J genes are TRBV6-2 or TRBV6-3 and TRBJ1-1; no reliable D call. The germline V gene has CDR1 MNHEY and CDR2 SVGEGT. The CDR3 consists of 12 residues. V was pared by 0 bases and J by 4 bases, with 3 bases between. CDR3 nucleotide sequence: TGTGCCAGCAGTTACTCTGTCACTGAAGCTTTCTTT. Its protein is CASSYSVTEAFF.

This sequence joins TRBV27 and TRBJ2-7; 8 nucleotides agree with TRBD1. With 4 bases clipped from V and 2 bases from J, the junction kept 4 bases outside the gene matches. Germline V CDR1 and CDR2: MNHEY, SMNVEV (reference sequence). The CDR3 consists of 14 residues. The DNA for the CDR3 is TGTGCCAGCAGTTGGGGACAGGCGACCTACGAGCAGTACTTC. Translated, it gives CASSWGQATYEQYF.

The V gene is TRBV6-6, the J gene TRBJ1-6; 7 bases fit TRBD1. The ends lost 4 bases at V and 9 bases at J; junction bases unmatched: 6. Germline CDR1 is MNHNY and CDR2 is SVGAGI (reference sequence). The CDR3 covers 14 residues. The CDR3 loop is CASSWTGGGSPLHF. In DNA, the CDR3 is TGTGCCAGCAGTTGGACAGGAGGGGGTTCACCCCTCCACTTT.

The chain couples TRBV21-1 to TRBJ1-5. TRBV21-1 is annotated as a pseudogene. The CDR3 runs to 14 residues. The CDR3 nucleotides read TGTGCCAGCAGCAAATTCCCTCCCCCGCAGCCCCAGCATTTT. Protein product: CASSKFPPPQPQHF.

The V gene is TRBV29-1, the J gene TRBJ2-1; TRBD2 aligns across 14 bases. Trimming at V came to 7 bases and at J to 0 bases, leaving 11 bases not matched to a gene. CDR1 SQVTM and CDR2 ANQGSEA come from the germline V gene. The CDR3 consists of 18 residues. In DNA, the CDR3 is TGCAGCGGGGGTCCGGGACTAGCGGGAGCTGGCTCCTACAATGAGCAGTTCTTC. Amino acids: CSGGPGLAGAGSYNEQFF.

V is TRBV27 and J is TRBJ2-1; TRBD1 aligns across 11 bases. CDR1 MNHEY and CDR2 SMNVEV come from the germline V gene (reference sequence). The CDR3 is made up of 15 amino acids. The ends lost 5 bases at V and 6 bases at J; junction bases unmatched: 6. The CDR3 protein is CASSISGTGGNEQFF. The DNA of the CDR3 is TGTGCCAGCAGTATCTCCGGGACAGGGGGCAATGAGCAGTTCTTC.

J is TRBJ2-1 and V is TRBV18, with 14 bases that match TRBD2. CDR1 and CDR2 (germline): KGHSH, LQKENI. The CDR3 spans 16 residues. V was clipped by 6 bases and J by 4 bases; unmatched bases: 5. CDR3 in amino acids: CASSRGLAGAYNEQFF. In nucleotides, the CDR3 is TGTGCCAGCTCCCGGGGACTAGCGGGGGCTTACAATGAGCAGTTCTTC. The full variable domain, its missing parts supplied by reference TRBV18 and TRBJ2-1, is NAGVMQNPRHLVRRRGQEARLRCSPMKGHSHVYWYRQLPEEGLKFMVYLQKENIIDESGMPKERFSAEFPKEGPSILRIQQVVRGDSAAYFCASSRGLAGAYNEQFFGPGTRLTVL.

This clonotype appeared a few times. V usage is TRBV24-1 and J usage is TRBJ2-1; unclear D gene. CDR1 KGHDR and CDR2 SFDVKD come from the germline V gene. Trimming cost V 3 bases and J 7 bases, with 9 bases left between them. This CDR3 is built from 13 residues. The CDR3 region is CATSDDTDNEQFF. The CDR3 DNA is TGTGCCACCAGTGATGATACGGATAATGAGCAGTTCTTC.

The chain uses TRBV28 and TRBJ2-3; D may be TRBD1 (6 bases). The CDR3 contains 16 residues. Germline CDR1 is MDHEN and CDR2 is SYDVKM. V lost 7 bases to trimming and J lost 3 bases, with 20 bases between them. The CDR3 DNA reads TGTGCCAGCACTCCGACCGTTTGGACAGTTACAGATACGCAGTATTTT. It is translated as CASTPTVWTVTDTQYF.

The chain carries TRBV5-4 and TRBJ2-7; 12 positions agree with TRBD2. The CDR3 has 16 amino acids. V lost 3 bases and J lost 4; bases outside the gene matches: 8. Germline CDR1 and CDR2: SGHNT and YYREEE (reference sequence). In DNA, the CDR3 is TGTGCCAGCAGCTCCTCCGAGACTAGCGGGAGATACGAGCAGTACTTC. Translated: CASSSSETSGRYEQYF.

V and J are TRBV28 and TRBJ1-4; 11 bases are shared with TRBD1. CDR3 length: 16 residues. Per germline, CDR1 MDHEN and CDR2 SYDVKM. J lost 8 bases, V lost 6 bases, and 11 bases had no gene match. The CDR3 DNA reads TGTGCCAGCAGCCAAGGACAGGGGGCGTTATTCGAAAAACTGTTTTTT. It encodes CASSQGQGALFEKLFF.

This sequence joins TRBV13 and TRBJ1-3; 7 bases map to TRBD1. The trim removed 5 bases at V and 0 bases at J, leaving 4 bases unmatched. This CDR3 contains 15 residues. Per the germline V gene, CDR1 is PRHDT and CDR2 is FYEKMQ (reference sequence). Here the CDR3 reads CASSHRGFSGNTIYF. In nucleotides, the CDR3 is TGTGCCAGCAGCCACAGGGGCTTCTCTGGAAACACCATATATTTT.

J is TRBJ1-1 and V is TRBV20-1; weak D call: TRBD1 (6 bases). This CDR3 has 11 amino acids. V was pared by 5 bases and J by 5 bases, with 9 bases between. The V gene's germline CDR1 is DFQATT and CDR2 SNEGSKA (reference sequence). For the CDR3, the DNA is TGCAGTGCTCTGAGGGGGACTGAAGCTTTCTTT. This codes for CSALRGTEAFF.

The CDR3 here is CSVAAGQGYEQYF. The CDR3 DNA reads TGCAGCGTTGCCGCGGGACAGGGCTACGAGCAGTACTTC. The rearrangement uses TRBV29-1 and TRBJ2-7; 9 bases are shared with TRBD1. V was pared by 4 bases and J by 3 bases, with 4 bases of the junction left unmatched. The germline V gene has CDR1 SQVTM and CDR2 ANQGSEA. The CDR3 is 13 amino acids.

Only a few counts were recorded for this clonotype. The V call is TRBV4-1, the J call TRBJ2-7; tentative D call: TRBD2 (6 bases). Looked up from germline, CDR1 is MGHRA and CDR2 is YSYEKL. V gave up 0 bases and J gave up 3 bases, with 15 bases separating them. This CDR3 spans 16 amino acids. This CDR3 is CASSQEDTREFYEQYF. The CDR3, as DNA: TGCGCCAGCAGCCAAGAGGATACCCGGGAGTTCTACGAGCAGTACTTC.

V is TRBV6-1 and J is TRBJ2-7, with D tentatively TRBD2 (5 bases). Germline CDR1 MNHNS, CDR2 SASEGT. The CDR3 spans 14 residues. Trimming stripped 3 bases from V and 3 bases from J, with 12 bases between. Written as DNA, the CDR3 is TGTGCCAGCAGTGACGGGGAAGCTTACTACGAGCAGTACTTC. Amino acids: CASSDGEAYYEQYF.

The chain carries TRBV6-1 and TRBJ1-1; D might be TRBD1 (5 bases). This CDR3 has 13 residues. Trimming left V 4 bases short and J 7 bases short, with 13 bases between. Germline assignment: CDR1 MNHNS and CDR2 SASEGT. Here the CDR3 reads CASSGREGGEAFF. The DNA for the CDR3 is TGTGCCAGCAGTGGCAGGGAAGGCGGTGAAGCTTTCTTT.

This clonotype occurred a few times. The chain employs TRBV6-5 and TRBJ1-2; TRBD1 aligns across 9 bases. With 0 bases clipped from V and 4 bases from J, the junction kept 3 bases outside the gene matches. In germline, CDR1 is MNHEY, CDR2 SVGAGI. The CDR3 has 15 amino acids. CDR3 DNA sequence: TGTGCCAGCAGTTACTCGGCACAGGGGGCCTATGGCTACACCTTC. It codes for CASSYSAQGAYGYTF.

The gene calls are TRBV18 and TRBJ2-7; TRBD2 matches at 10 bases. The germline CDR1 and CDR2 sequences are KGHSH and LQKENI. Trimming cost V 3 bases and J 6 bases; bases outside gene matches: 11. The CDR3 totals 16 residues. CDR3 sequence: CASSPRLAGVNLEQYF. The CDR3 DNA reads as TGTGCCAGCTCACCTCGTCTAGCGGGAGTGAACCTCGAGCAGTACTTC.

CDR3 nucleotide sequence: TGTGCCTGGAACTGGGGGGACACCGGGGAGCTGTTTTTT. It codes for CAWNWGDTGELFF. The V gene is TRBV30, the J gene TRBJ2-2, with D possibly being TRBD2 (6 bases). Germline V gene lookup returns CDR1 GTSNPN and CDR2 SVGIG (reference sequence). This CDR3 is 13 amino acids long. The V end was cut by 4 bases, the J end by 3 bases, with 9 bases between.